What follows are 18 T cell receptor beta chains derived from one specimen sequenced in a study of breast tumors, draining lymph nodes, adjacent tissues. The lymph nodes were axillary draining lymph nodes from breast cancer patients. TCRdb redid the calling of the multiplex PCR reads with MiXCR, one entry per CDR3 protein. The sample yields over 100,000 distinct CDR3 sequences, under 25% seen once. Material: axillary lymph node tissue. These receptors were taken from a female donor with breast cancer. Some clones in this sample may be carry-over from other donors' samples.

The chain has TRBV7-2 and TRBJ2-1; perhaps TRBD2 as D (5 bases). With 3 bases removed from V and 7 bases from J, the gap between germline ends came to 16 bases. CDR1 is SGHTA, CDR2 FQGNSA, per germline. The CDR3 spans 15 residues. The DNA of the CDR3 is TGTGCCAGCAGCTTGTCCTTTTCCCGAGGGAATGAGCAGTTCTTC. It translates to CASSLSFSRGNEQFF.

Regarding this clonotype: A read error may account for a junction end that differs from germline. This sequence joins TRBV12-3 or TRBV12-4 and TRBJ2-3, with 7 bases identical to TRBD2. CDR3 length: 14 residues. The CDR3 sequence: CASGFRLATDTQYF. The CDR3 nucleotides are TGTGCCAGCGGTTTCCGACTAGCTACAGATACGCAGTATTTT.

This clonotype showed up many times. The rearrangement links TRBV4-2 to TRBJ2-3; D may correspond to TRBD1 or TRBD2 (5 bases each). Per the germline V gene, CDR1 is LGHNA and CDR2 is YNFKEQ. This CDR3 spans 14 amino acids. The V end lost 1 base, the J end lost 6 bases, and 11 bases lay between the germline ends. CDR3 nucleotides: TGTGCCAGCAGCCAAGCGGGATGGGGGGATACGCAGTATTTT. Protein product: CASSQAGWGDTQYF.

This clonotype was picked up a small number of times. J is TRBJ2-6 and V is TRBV28; D possibly corresponds to TRBD1 (6 bases). Germline V gene lookup returns CDR1 MDHEN and CDR2 SYDVKM. The CDR3 has 17 residues. With 6 bases removed from V and 4 bases from J, the gap between germline ends came to 19 bases. The CDR3 DNA follows: TGTGCCAGCAGGACCCGGGACATCCCTCTGGGGGCCAACGTCCTGACTTTC. Protein sequence: CASRTRDIPLGANVLTF. The entire variable domain, with the rest obtained from reference TRBV28 and TRBJ2-6, is as follows: DVKVTQSSRYLVKRTGEKVFLECVQDMDHENMFWYRQDPGLGLRLIYFSYDVKMKEKGDIPEGYSVSREKKERFSLILESASTNQTSMYLCASRTRDIPLGANVLTFGAGSRLTVL.

This clonotype was recorded at least ten times. V is TRBV6-2 or TRBV6-3 and J is TRBJ2-7; 11 bases are a match to TRBD2. The V gene end was trimmed by 2 bases and the J gene end by 3 bases; junction bases not matched to a gene: 12. This CDR3 has 18 residues. Looked up from germline, CDR1 is MNHEY and CDR2 is SVGEGT. Written as DNA, the CDR3 is TGTGCCAGCAGTTACAGGGGAGCTAGCGGGAGGAGAGACTACGAGCAGTACTTC. It translates to CASSYRGASGRRDYEQYF.

This clonotype has ten or more counts. The chain carries TRBV7-8 and TRBJ1-5, with D possibly TRBD1 on 5 matching bases. CDR1 and CDR2 from the germline V gene are SGHVS and FQNEAQ. The CDR3 runs to 14 residues. Trimming cost V 5 bases and J 0 bases, with 8 bases left between them. The CDR3 bases are TGTGCCAGCAGCCTAACAGGTAGCAATCAGCCCCAGCATTTT. This encodes CASSLTGSNQPQHF.

This clonotype was picked up many times. The rearrangement links TRBV11-2 to TRBJ2-7; D call uncertain. V gave up 5 bases and J gave up 2 bases, with 13 bases separating them. The CDR3 runs to 14 residues. In germline, CDR1 is SGHAT, CDR2 FQNNGV. In DNA form, the CDR3 reads TGTGCCAGCAGCATATACGGACGGGCCTACGAGCAGTACTTC. Its protein product is CASSIYGRAYEQYF. The whole variable domain, remainder taken from reference TRBV11-2 and TRBJ2-7, is EAGVAQSPRYKIIEKRQSVAFWCNPISGHATLYWYQQILGQGPKLLIQFQNNGVVDDSQLPKDRFSAERLKGVDSTLKIQPAKLEDSAVYLCASSIYGRAYEQYFGPGTRLTVT.

Many counts were recorded for this clonotype. The chain uses TRBV7-2 and TRBJ2-3; D gene uncertain. Trimming stripped 0 bases from V and 2 bases from J, with 9 bases between. This CDR3 is 15 amino acids long. The V gene's germline CDR1 is SGHTA and CDR2 FQGNSA. The CDR3 reads CASSLALGNTDTQYF. The CDR3 bases are TGTGCCAGCAGCTTAGCGTTAGGGAACACAGATACGCAGTATTTT.

This clonotype was seen repeatedly, ten times or more. V is TRBV7-9 and J is TRBJ2-3; D is possibly TRBD2 (6 bases). The CDR3 is made up of 15 amino acids. Between the trimmed V and J ends, which lost 3 bases and 5 bases, there was a span of 15 bases. Germline loops: CDR1 SEHNR, CDR2 FQNEAQ (reference sequence). The CDR3 coding sequence is TGTGCCAGCAGCTTTGGACGGGAGTTCAGAGATACGCAGTATTTT. Its protein is CASSFGREFRDTQYF.

This clonotype was seen many times. The gene calls are TRBV5-5 and TRBJ2-1, with D hard to call. CDR3 length: 14 amino acids. The ends were cut back, 3 bases at V and 7 bases at J, with 14 bases in the middle. Germline V CDR1 and CDR2: SGHKS, YYEKEE (reference sequence). CDR3 coding DNA: TGTGCCAGCAGCTCAGGCCCGGGTGGGAATGAGCAGTTCTTC. This codes for CASSSGPGGNEQFF.

This clonotype was found many times. The chain links TRBV5-1 to TRBJ2-7, with 11 bases fitting TRBD2. Trimming took 3 bases from V and 3 from J; bases not matched to a gene: 2. The CDR3 is 14 amino acids. Germline CDR1 and CDR2: SGHRS and YFSETQ. Here the CDR3 reads CASSWTSGYYEQYF. In nucleotides, the CDR3 is TGCGCCAGCAGCTGGACTAGCGGGTACTACGAGCAGTACTTC.

There are many counts of this clonotype. The V gene is TRBV15, the J gene TRBJ2-7; 9 positions agree with TRBD1. The CDR3 has 15 residues. CDR1 and CDR2 (germline): LNHNV, YYDKDF (reference sequence). J gave up 5 bases and V 0 bases, and 5 bases lay outside the gene matches. This CDR3 reads CATSRDGTGRDEQYF. Here the CDR3 DNA reads TGTGCCACCAGCAGAGACGGGACAGGGAGGGACGAGCAGTACTTC.

Remarks on this clonotype: A much larger clone sits a single nucleotide away, making a read error possible. This sequence joins TRBV20-1 and TRBJ2-7; 11 nucleotides agree with TRBD1. The CDR3 length is 15 residues. The germline V gene encodes CDR1 DFQATT and CDR2 SNEGSKA (reference sequence). With V trimmed by 1 base and J by 3 bases, 5 bases remained unmatched. The CDR3 protein is CSARGGTGGDYEQYF. The CDR3 coding sequence is TGCAGTGCTAGAGGAGGGACAGGGGGGGACTACGAGCAGTACTTC.

This clonotype was observed many times. The chain links TRBV2 to TRBJ2-1, with D possibly TRBD2 on 5 matching bases. The V end lost 2 bases, the J end lost 9 bases, and 14 bases lay between the germline ends. Germline lookup yields CDR1 SNHLY and CDR2 FYNNEI. The CDR3 runs 14 residues. CDR3: CASSESGYLSEQFF. The CDR3 DNA sequence: TGTGCCAGCAGTGAATCGGGGTATCTGAGTGAGCAGTTCTTC.

This clonotype was recorded at least ten times. The junction departs from the called germline gene at one end, perhaps through a read error. This chain links TRBV20-1 with TRBJ2-2; a weak D match, TRBD2 (6 bases). Germline lookup yields CDR1 DFQATT and CDR2 SNEGSKA (reference sequence). This CDR3 comprises 17 residues. Written as DNA, the CDR3 is TGCAGCGCTAGAGATCGGAGGGGCGAGGTTAGGACCGGGGAGCTGTTTTTT. This translates into CSARDRRGEVRTGELFF.

In its sample, this clonotype was seen many times. The chain joins TRBV12-3 or TRBV12-4 to TRBJ1-2, with 10 bases aligning to TRBD1. After removal of 6 bases from V and 7 bases from J, the junction contained 8 bases not matched to a gene. CDR3 length equals 14 residues. The CDR3 DNA reads TGTGCCAGCAGCCAAGGACAGGGGGTGGGTGGCTACACCTTC. It yields the protein CASSQGQGVGGYTF.

Remarks on this clonotype: One end of the junction does not line up with germline, which may come from a read error. The V call is TRBV14, the J call TRBJ2-1; TRBD2 is a possible D gene (6 bases). The CDR3 sequence is 19 residues long. The germline gives CDR1 SGHDN, CDR2 FVKESK. The CDR3 reads CACSQFYAGRHRQSHEQFF. In DNA, the CDR3 is TGTGCCTGCAGCCAATTTTACGCGGGGCGTCACCGACAGTCCCATGAGCAGTTCTTC. Together with reference TRBV14 and TRBJ2-1, the CDR3 gives the full variable domain: EAGVTQFPSHSVIEKGQTVTLRCDPISGHDNLYWYRRVMGKEIKFLLHFVKESKQDESGMPNNRFLAERTGGTYSTLKVQPAELEDSGVYFCACSQFYAGRHRQSHEQFFGPGTRLTVL.

The V and J genes are TRBV6-5 and TRBJ2-2, with D tentatively TRBD1 (5 bases). V gave up 0 bases and J gave up 6 bases, with 11 bases separating them. The length of the CDR3 is 15 residues. The germline CDR1 and CDR2 sequences are MNHEY and SVGAGI. The chain's CDR3 is CASSYSGPRAGELFF. The CDR3 bases are TGTGCCAGCAGTTACTCGGGGCCACGGGCCGGGGAGCTGTTTTTT.